These T cell receptor beta chains were read from a single sample in a study of cytomegalovirus exposure and HLA in healthy donors. Profiling relied on immunoSEQ multiplex PCR, and the TCRdb table lists in-frame clones only, not all of them. The sample yields around 190,000 clones, approximately 82% seen once. Sequencing used PBMCs. The receptors come from a man between 35 and 55 years old in good health and CMV-seropositive. Both conserved end residues are part of each CDR3. A D gene is named only where the DNA matches it firmly. Size is stated for part of the rows, as once, few or many counts, or as a class when the clone is expanded.

clone_size: .; j_call: TRBJ2-7; v_call: TRBV2; d_call: .; cdr3_aa: CASSDRRYEQYF; cdr3_nt: TGTGCCAGCAGTGATCGGAGGTACGAGCAGTACTTC
clone_size: .; j_call: TRBJ2-2; v_call: TRBV27; d_call: TRBD2; cdr3_aa: CASSSTSGNRVGLFF; cdr3_nt: TGTGCCAGCAGTTCCACTAGCGGGAACAGGGTGGGGCTGTTTTTT
clone_size: .; j_call: TRBJ2-7; v_call: TRBV30; d_call: TRBD1; cdr3_aa: CAWSSPGQGVYEQYF; cdr3_nt: TGTGCCTGGAGTTCACCGGGACAGGGGGTCTACGAGCAGTACTTC
clone_size: .; j_call: TRBJ2-7; v_call: TRBV5-1; d_call: .; cdr3_aa: CASSLTDPDSYEQYF; cdr3_nt: TGCGCCAGCAGCCTGACAGATCCCGACTCCTACGAGCAGTACTTC
clone_size: .; j_call: TRBJ1-1; v_call: TRBV6-6; d_call: TRBD1; cdr3_aa: CASRHPGGGMTEAFF; cdr3_nt: TGTGCCAGCAGACATCCAGGGGGCGGGATGACTGAAGCTTTCTTT
clone_size: .; j_call: TRBJ2-2; v_call: TRBV7-5; d_call: .; cdr3_aa: CARSYRQGAPGELFF; cdr3_nt: TGTGCCAGAAGCTATCGACAGGGGGCGCCCGGGGAGCTGTTTTTT
clone_size: .; j_call: TRBJ1-1; v_call: TRBV13; d_call: .; cdr3_aa: CASSSRHYTEAFF; cdr3_nt: TGTGCCAGCAGCTCCCGACATTACACTGAAGCTTTCTTT
clone_size: .; j_call: TRBJ2-3; v_call: TRBV11-3; d_call: TRBD1; cdr3_aa: CASSSGQGAADTQYF; cdr3_nt: TGTGCCAGCAGCTCGGGACAGGGGGCGGCAGATACGCAGTATTTT
clone_size: .; j_call: TRBJ2-1; v_call: TRBV19; d_call: TRBD2; cdr3_aa: CASSIDVTSGSSYNEQFF; cdr3_nt: TGTGCCAGTAGTATAGATGTCACTAGCGGGAGCTCCTACAATGAGCAGTTCTTC
clone_size: .; j_call: TRBJ1-4; v_call: TRBV19; d_call: .; cdr3_aa: CASSLAGFSEEKLFF; cdr3_nt: TGTGCCAGTAGTCTAGCAGGTTTCTCGGAAGAAAAACTGTTTTTT
clone_size: .; j_call: TRBJ2-2; v_call: TRBV27; d_call: TRBD1; cdr3_aa: CASSLLTGQGAGELFF; cdr3_nt: TGTGCCAGCAGTTTATTAACTGGACAGGGTGCCGGGGAGCTGTTTTTT
clone_size: .; j_call: TRBJ2-1; v_call: TRBV2; d_call: TRBD1; cdr3_aa: CASSEREGARQFF; cdr3_nt: TGTGCCAGCAGTGAACGTGAGGGGGCGCGTCAGTTCTTC
clone_size: .; j_call: TRBJ1-1; v_call: TRBV2; d_call: .; cdr3_aa: CATSRDTEAFF; cdr3_nt: TGTGCCACCTCCCGGGACACTGAAGCTTTCTTT
clone_size: .; j_call: TRBJ2-7; v_call: TRBV4-2; d_call: .; cdr3_aa: CASSQEFGQGGYEQYF; cdr3_nt: TGTGCCAGCAGCCAAGAGTTTGGTCAGGGGGGTTACGAGCAGTACTTC
clone_size: .; j_call: TRBJ1-5; v_call: TRBV5-5; d_call: .; cdr3_aa: CASSLAGEGPQHF; cdr3_nt: TGTGCCAGCAGCTTGGCTGGTGAGGGGCCCCAGCATTTT
clone_size: .; j_call: TRBJ1-2; v_call: TRBV29-1; d_call: TRBD1; cdr3_aa: CSVEGTGNGYTF; cdr3_nt: TGCAGCGTTGAGGGGACAGGGAATGGCTACACCTTC
clone_size: .; j_call: TRBJ1-6; v_call: TRBV14; d_call: TRBD1; cdr3_aa: CASSLTGVDSPLHF; cdr3_nt: TGTGCCAGCAGCCTGACAGGGGTGGATTCACCCCTCCACTTT
clone_size: .; j_call: TRBJ2-1; v_call: TRBV5-1; d_call: TRBD2; cdr3_aa: CASSLTSGNEQFF; cdr3_nt: TGCGCCAGCAGCTTAACTAGCGGAAATGAGCAGTTCTTC
clone_size: .; j_call: TRBJ1-2; v_call: TRBV9; d_call: TRBD1; cdr3_aa: CASSPRGAYGYTF; cdr3_nt: TGTGCCAGCAGCCCCAGGGGGGCCTATGGCTACACCTTC
clone_size: .; j_call: TRBJ2-5; v_call: TRBV10-1; d_call: TRBD2; cdr3_aa: CASSESLTSDETQYF; cdr3_nt: TGCGCCAGCAGTGAGTCGTTGACTAGCGATGAGACCCAGTACTTC
clone_size: .; j_call: TRBJ2-3; v_call: TRBV7-2; d_call: .; cdr3_aa: CASRLSRGSTDTQYF; cdr3_nt: TGTGCCAGCCGGCTAAGTAGGGGAAGCACAGATACGCAGTATTTT
clone_size: .; j_call: TRBJ1-1; v_call: TRBV6-1; d_call: .; cdr3_aa: CASRDTKAFF; cdr3_nt: TGTGCCAGCAGGGACACCAAAGCTTTCTTT
clone_size: .; j_call: TRBJ1-5; v_call: TRBV5-1; d_call: .; cdr3_aa: CASSLDPGQPQHF; cdr3_nt: TGCGCCAGCAGCTTGGATCCGGGTCAGCCCCAGCATTTT
clone_size: .; j_call: TRBJ2-7; v_call: TRBV10-3; d_call: .; cdr3_aa: CAISESDIRTYEQYF; cdr3_nt: TGTGCCATCAGTGAGTCGGATATCAGGACCTACGAGCAGTACTTC
clone_size: few; j_call: TRBJ1-1; v_call: TRBV14; d_call: .; cdr3_aa: CASSPRSYTEAFF; cdr3_nt: TGTGCCAGCAGCCCTCGGTCTTACACTGAAGCTTTCTTT
clone_size: .; j_call: TRBJ1-1; v_call: TRBV11-3; d_call: .; cdr3_aa: CASSTRRNTEAFF; cdr3_nt: TGTGCCAGCAGCACCAGGCGGAACACTGAAGCTTTCTTT
clone_size: .; j_call: TRBJ1-1; v_call: TRBV29-1; d_call: .; cdr3_aa: CSVVLDSEAFF; cdr3_nt: TGCAGCGTTGTTTTGGACAGTGAAGCTTTCTTT
clone_size: .; j_call: TRBJ1-1; v_call: TRBV7-9; d_call: TRBD1; cdr3_aa: CASRTGGHTEAFF; cdr3_nt: TGTGCCAGCAGAACAGGGGGCCACACTGAAGCTTTCTTT
clone_size: .; j_call: TRBJ1-1; v_call: TRBV30; d_call: .; cdr3_aa: CAWSLRAGTQNTEAFF; cdr3_nt: TGTGCCTGGAGTCTACGGGCCGGGACACAGAACACTGAAGCTTTCTTT
clone_size: .; j_call: TRBJ2-7; v_call: TRBV28; d_call: .; cdr3_aa: CASSSGAAGEQYF; cdr3_nt: TGTGCCAGCAGTTCAGGGGCAGCCGGGGAGCAGTACTTC
clone_size: .; j_call: TRBJ2-7; v_call: TRBV7-9; d_call: .; cdr3_aa: CASSLAGVVYEQYF; cdr3_nt: TGTGCCAGCAGCTTAGCGGGAGTGGTCTACGAGCAGTACTTC
clone_size: .; j_call: TRBJ2-7; v_call: TRBV4-1; d_call: TRBD1; cdr3_aa: CASSRRQGESLEQYF; cdr3_nt: TGCGCCAGCAGCCGACGACAGGGAGAGAGTCTCGAGCAGTACTTC
clone_size: .; j_call: TRBJ2-5; v_call: TRBV28; d_call: .; cdr3_aa: CASRGTRRLETQYF; cdr3_nt: TGTGCCAGCAGGGGGACACGGCGGTTGGAGACCCAGTACTTC
clone_size: .; j_call: TRBJ2-7; v_call: TRBV7-2; d_call: .; cdr3_aa: CASSFRQGHEQYF; cdr3_nt: TGTGCCAGCAGCTTTCGTCAGGGGCACGAGCAGTACTTC
clone_size: .; j_call: TRBJ1-1; v_call: TRBV6-5; d_call: .; cdr3_aa: CASSWAAQGSGAFF; cdr3_nt: TGTGCCAGCAGTTGGGCCGCTCAGGGGTCGGGGGCTTTCTTT
clone_size: .; j_call: TRBJ2-3; v_call: TRBV28; d_call: .; cdr3_aa: CASSSVAPRGDTQYF; cdr3_nt: TGTGCCAGCAGTTCCGTAGCGCCACGCGGAGATACGCAGTATTTT
clone_size: .; j_call: TRBJ2-7; v_call: TRBV4-1; d_call: .; cdr3_aa: CASSQIQGLVPYEQYF; cdr3_nt: TGCGCCAGCAGCCAAATCCAGGGCCTGGTCCCCTACGAGCAGTACTTC
clone_size: .; j_call: TRBJ2-1; v_call: TRBV5-1; d_call: .; cdr3_aa: CASSLGNKGAFYNEQFF; cdr3_nt: TGCGCCAGCAGCTTGGGTAACAAGGGAGCCTTCTACAATGAGCAGTTCTTC
clone_size: .; j_call: TRBJ2-7; v_call: TRBV5-1; d_call: .; cdr3_aa: CASSPLIGSSYEQYF; cdr3_nt: TGCGCCAGCAGCCCCCTGATCGGGAGCTCCTACGAGCAGTACTTC
clone_size: .; j_call: TRBJ2-7; v_call: TRBV7-2; d_call: TRBD1; cdr3_aa: CASSTGTAVSYEQYF; cdr3_nt: TGTGCCAGCAGCACCGGGACAGCCGTCTCCTACGAGCAGTACTTC
clone_size: .; j_call: TRBJ1-5; v_call: TRBV7-6; d_call: .; cdr3_aa: CASSLGTFASNQPQHF; cdr3_nt: TGTGCCAGCAGCCTAGGGACATTTGCGAGCAATCAGCCCCAGCATTTT
clone_size: few; j_call: TRBJ2-2; v_call: TRBV4-3; d_call: .; cdr3_aa: CASSQDRNRGGRIGELFF; cdr3_nt: TGCGCCAGCAGCCAAGATAGGAACAGGGGGGGCCGTATCGGGGAGCTGTTTTTT
clone_size: .; j_call: TRBJ2-1; v_call: TRBV14; d_call: .; cdr3_aa: CASSQGRDRYNEQFF; cdr3_nt: TGTGCCAGCAGCCAAGGGAGGGACAGATACAATGAGCAGTTCTTC
clone_size: .; j_call: TRBJ1-2; v_call: TRBV4-3; d_call: .; cdr3_aa: CASSQVEGANYGYTF; cdr3_nt: TGCGCCAGCAGCCAAGTGGAAGGAGCTAACTATGGCTACACCTTC
clone_size: .; j_call: TRBJ2-1; v_call: TRBV10-1; d_call: TRBD2; cdr3_aa: CASSISGTSSYNEQFF; cdr3_nt: TGCGCCAGCAGTATATCCGGGACTAGCTCCTACAATGAGCAGTTCTTC
clone_size: few; j_call: TRBJ2-2; v_call: TRBV5-6; d_call: .; cdr3_aa: CASSLIAGELFF; cdr3_nt: TGTGCCAGCAGCTTAATAGCCGGGGAGCTGTTTTTT
clone_size: .; j_call: TRBJ2-7; v_call: TRBV6-5; d_call: .; cdr3_aa: CASRSHTRTYEQYF; cdr3_nt: TGTGCCAGCAGGAGTCACACTAGAACCTACGAGCAGTACTTC
clone_size: .; j_call: TRBJ2-2; v_call: TRBV7-2; d_call: .; cdr3_aa: CASSYQGSTGELFF; cdr3_nt: TGTGCCAGCAGTTATCAGGGGTCCACCGGGGAGCTGTTTTTT
clone_size: .; j_call: TRBJ2-3; v_call: TRBV6-1; d_call: .; cdr3_aa: CASSEAVPYYRRDGTDTQYF; cdr3_nt: TGTGCCAGCAGTGAAGCCGTCCCCTACTACAGGAGGGACGGCACAGATACGCAGTATTTT
clone_size: few; j_call: TRBJ1-1; v_call: TRBV30; d_call: .; cdr3_aa: CAWIGVSENTEAFF; cdr3_nt: TGTGCCTGGATAGGGGTCTCGGAGAACACTGAAGCTTTCTTT
clone_size: .; j_call: TRBJ2-1; v_call: TRBV5-4; d_call: TRBD2; cdr3_aa: CASSLIAGGPNEQFF; cdr3_nt: TGTGCCAGCAGCTTGATCGCGGGAGGGCCAAATGAGCAGTTCTTC
clone_size: .; j_call: TRBJ1-3; v_call: TRBV12-1; d_call: .; cdr3_aa: CASSADTISGNTIYF; cdr3_nt: TGTGCCAGCAGCGCCGACACCATCTCTGGGAACACCATATATTTT
clone_size: .; j_call: TRBJ2-1; v_call: TRBV6-1; d_call: .; cdr3_aa: CASRAGHSSYNEQFF; cdr3_nt: TGTGCCAGCAGGGCAGGCCATAGCTCCTACAATGAGCAGTTCTTC